The 22 T cell receptor beta chains given below trace back to one sample, sequenced in a study of T-cell reconstitution after alpha-beta-depleted transplantation in children. Preparation of the TCRbeta library involved a method that used unique molecular identifiers. TCRdb redid the calling of the PCR reads with MiXCR, one entry per CDR3 protein. The sample carries just under 550,000 distinct CDR3 sequences, 15% to 20% recorded once. This material consisted of PBMCs from the stem cell graft donor, taken from the stem cell graft. These TCRs come from a human donor who donated a stem cell graft to a child with acute lymphoblastic leukemia.

This chain's CDR3 is CASSWERASYNEQFF. Written as DNA, the CDR3 is TGCGCCAGCAGCTGGGAGAGGGCCTCCTACAATGAGCAGTTCTTC. The genes are TRBV5-1 and TRBJ2-1; weak D call: TRBD2 (5 bases). Trimming shortened V by 3 bases and J by 0 bases, and 10 bases separated the two germline ends. Germline CDR1 is SGHRS and CDR2 is YFSETQ. There are 15 residues in the CDR3.

This clonotype was found a few times. The V call is TRBV6-4, the J call TRBJ2-3, with TRBD2 identical over 7 bases. The CDR3 has 15 residues. The germline V gene encodes CDR1 MRHNA and CDR2 SNTAGT. V lost 0 bases, J lost 5 bases, and 5 bases stayed unmatched. CDR3 residues: CASSDSAGEVDTQYF. The DNA of the CDR3 is TGTGCCAGCAGTGACTCCGCGGGAGAGGTAGATACGCAGTATTTT.

In this sample, this clonotype turned up a few times. The chain carries TRBV5-6 and TRBJ2-7; 12 nucleotides line up with TRBD2. This CDR3 has 15 amino acids. From germline, CDR1 is SGHDT and CDR2 YYEEEE. V lost 0 bases and J lost 6; bases outside the gene matches: 4. DNA for the CDR3: TGTGCCAGCAGCTTGGTTCTAGCGGGAGGGGGCGAGCAGTACTTC. This codes for CASSLVLAGGGEQYF.

The chain carries TRBV29-1 and TRBJ2-2; D is unresolved. Per germline, CDR1 SQVTM and CDR2 ANQGSEA. The CDR3 length is 12 residues. Trimming removed 3 bases from V and 6 bases from J, with 8 bases in between. The CDR3 DNA reads TGCAGCGTTGAGCCTTTGGCCGGGGAGCTGTTTTTT. It codes for CSVEPLAGELFF.

The chain carries TRBV12-3 or TRBV12-4 and TRBJ2-3; 7 bases agree with TRBD1. Trimming removed 1 base from V and 2 bases from J; junction bases left unmatched: 9. The CDR3 contains 17 residues. Here the CDR3 reads CASSLGDSSPSTDTQYF. The CDR3 DNA reads TGTGCCAGCAGTTTAGGGGACAGTTCCCCATCCACAGATACGCAGTATTTT.

J is TRBJ2-7 and V is TRBV6-5; weak D call: TRBD1 (5 bases). CDR1 and CDR2 (germline): MNHEY, SVGAGI. The CDR3 has 14 amino acids. Between the trimmed V and J ends, which lost 0 bases and 3 bases, there was a span of 9 bases. CDR3 in DNA: TGTGCCAGCAGTTACTCTGGACAAAACTACGAGCAGTACTTC. This codes for CASSYSGQNYEQYF.

J is TRBJ2-3 and V is TRBV5-1, with TRBD2 matching 7 bases. Trimming at V came to 4 bases and at J to 0 bases, leaving 8 bases not matched to a gene. This CDR3 contains 16 residues. From germline, CDR1 is SGHRS and CDR2 YFSETQ. The CDR3 bases are TGCGCCAGCAGCCTTGGAAGTAGCGGGAGCACAGATACGCAGTATTTT. It yields the protein CASSLGSSGSTDTQYF. The variable domain in full, with the rest retrieved from reference TRBV5-1 and TRBJ2-3, is KAGVTQTPRYLIKTRGQQVTLSCSPISGHRSVSWYQQTPGQGLQFLFEYFSETQRNKGNFPGRFSGRQFSNSRSEMNVSTLELGDSALYLCASSLGSSGSTDTQYFGPGTRLTVL.

In this sample, this clonotype turned up many times. The J gene is TRBJ1-5, the V gene TRBV6-1; tentative D call: TRBD1 (6 bases). V lost 5 bases and J 4 bases, leaving 12 bases between the germline ends. This CDR3 comprises 14 residues. The germline V gene has CDR1 MNHNS and CDR2 SASEGT. CDR3 loop: CASSLPGANQPQHF. The CDR3 region has the DNA TGTGCCAGCAGTCTCCCGGGGGCTAATCAGCCCCAGCATTTT.

This clonotype was counted between two and nine times. This rearrangement joins TRBV12-3 or TRBV12-4 to TRBJ1-5; the D is unclear. The CDR3 runs 13 residues. The V end lost 5 bases, the J end lost 1 base, and 6 bases lay between the germline ends. The CDR3 DNA sequence: TGTGCCAGCAGTCGGCCCAGCAATCAGCCCCAGCATTTT. Translating it yields CASSRPSNQPQHF.

This clonotype occurred a few times. The chain combines TRBV29-1 with TRBJ2-7; D might be TRBD2 (5 bases). Germline lookup yields CDR1 SQVTM and CDR2 ANQGSEA. The CDR3 has 13 residues. Trimming removed 6 bases at V and 3 bases at J, with 15 bases between. The CDR3 sequence is CSVAGLGNYEQYF. CDR3 coding DNA: TGCAGCGTCGCCGGACTGGGAAACTACGAGCAGTACTTC.

This clonotype was seen a handful of times. V and J are TRBV7-2 and TRBJ2-5; TRBD2 might be the D (5 bases). The V end was cut by 4 bases, the J end by 0 bases, with 12 bases between. Germline lookup yields CDR1 SGHTA and CDR2 FQGNSA. This CDR3 has 15 amino acids. As DNA, the CDR3 is TGTGCCAGCAGCTCCTACCGGGATCACCAAGAGACCCAGTACTTC. Translated, it gives CASSSYRDHQETQYF.

In this sample, this clonotype turned up a few times. The chain employs TRBV7-9 and TRBJ1-1; D not resolved. Germline values: CDR1 SEHNR, CDR2 FQNEAQ (reference sequence). The V gene lost 5 bases and the J gene lost 0 bases, with 10 bases spanning the gap. CDR3 length equals 14 residues. In DNA, the CDR3 is TGTGCCAGCAGCGACACTTGGATGAACACTGAAGCTTTCTTT. Its protein product is CASSDTWMNTEAFF.

Of note for this clonotype: The germline gene is not matched at one end of the junction; a read error may be the cause. This sequence joins TRBV29-1 and TRBJ1-1; D is undetermined. Germline lookup yields CDR1 SQVTM and CDR2 ANQGSEA. The CDR3 loop spans 13 amino acids. The CDR3 coding sequence is TGCAGCGTTGAGAGGACGGTGAACACTGGAGCTTTCTTT. It codes for CSVERTVNTGAFF.

The CDR3 loop reads CSAAGMGPEAFF. As DNA, the CDR3 is TGCAGTGCTGCCGGCATGGGGCCTGAAGCTTTCTTT. The chain combines TRBV20-1 with TRBJ1-1, with D possibly matching TRBD1 (5 bases). The germline V gene has CDR1 DFQATT and CDR2 SNEGSKA (reference sequence). The ends were cut back, 5 bases at V and 6 bases at J, with 13 bases in the middle. The length of the CDR3 is 12 residues.

This clonotype was picked up one time. This likely comes from a read error, as the CDR3 has no conserved phenylalanine or tryptophan at its end. The CDR3 protein is CASSSTEYSNQPQHL. DNA for the CDR3: TGTGCCAGCAGCTCAACGGAGTATAGCAATCAGCCCCAGCATTTG. The gene calls are TRBV5-5 and TRBJ1-5; D is unresolved. CDR3 size: 15 residues. The germline V gene has CDR1 SGHKS and CDR2 YYEKEE (reference sequence). V lost 3 bases, J lost 0 bases, and 10 bases lay in between.

This clonotype was seen many times. V is TRBV5-1 and J is TRBJ2-3, with 8 nucleotides matching TRBD2. Germline CDR1 is SGHRS and CDR2 is YFSETQ. This CDR3 has 18 amino acids. Losses at the gene ends were 0 bases for V and 0 bases for J; bases not matched to a gene: 9. The CDR3 coding sequence is TGCGCCAGCAGCTTGGCCGGGACTAGAGGGTCTAGCACAGATACGCAGTATTTT. Its protein product is CASSLAGTRGSSTDTQYF.

The chain combines TRBV5-1 with TRBJ2-7, with D perhaps matching TRBD1 (6 bases). Trimming left V 3 bases short and J 0 bases short, with 16 bases between. Germline lookup yields CDR1 SGHRS and CDR2 YFSETQ. CDR3 length equals 16 residues. The CDR3 DNA follows: TGCGCCAGCAGCTGGCGAACAGGGAGCAGCTCCTACGAGCAGTACTTC. Its translation: CASSWRTGSSSYEQYF.

The chain uses TRBV20-1 and TRBJ2-5; 9 bases are a match to TRBD1. The CDR3 spans 14 residues. Germline CDR1 reads DFQATT; CDR2 reads SNEGSKA (reference sequence). With 7 bases clipped from V and 7 bases from J, the junction kept 13 bases outside the gene matches. The CDR3 DNA sequence: TGCAGTGTCCGCCCCGGACAGGGGCTGAGGACCCAGTACTTC. Its protein is CSVRPGQGLRTQYF.

This rearrangement joins TRBV19 to TRBJ2-3; the D is unclear. V was clipped by 1 base and J by 7 bases, with 15 bases between them. Germline V gives CDR1 LNHDA, CDR2 SQIVND (reference sequence). The CDR3 is 15 amino acids. The CDR3 nucleotides are TGTGCCAGTAGTATAGGTACGGGCGTAAGCTATACGCAGTATTTT. Protein: CASSIGTGVSYTQYF.

This chain joins TRBV5-1 and TRBJ1-2; D not resolved. The V and J ends lost 5 bases and 2 bases respectively, with 10 bases between them. Germline V gene data show CDR1 as SGHRS and CDR2 as YFSETQ. The CDR3 contains 13 residues. CDR3 DNA: TGCGCCAGCAGGTTAACAAGAAACTATGGCTACACCTTC. It is translated as CASRLTRNYGYTF.

V is TRBV18 and J is TRBJ2-7; TRBD1 matches at 10 bases. Germline assignment: CDR1 KGHSH and CDR2 LQKENI. The CDR3 runs 17 residues. With V trimmed by 3 bases and J by 0 bases, 8 bases remained unmatched. CDR3 region: CASSPSGTGASSYEQYF. As DNA, the CDR3 is TGTGCCAGCTCACCCTCGGGGACAGGGGCTAGCTCCTACGAGCAGTACTTC.

This chain links TRBV19 with TRBJ2-1; TRBD2 might be the D (6 bases). This CDR3 has 11 residues. Trimming left V 8 bases short and J 9 bases short, with 11 bases between. CDR1 is LNHDA and CDR2 is SQIVND in the germline V gene (reference sequence). The CDR3 nucleotides are TGTGCCAGTGTGGAGGGATTTGAGCAGTTCTTC. Residues: CASVEGFEQFF.